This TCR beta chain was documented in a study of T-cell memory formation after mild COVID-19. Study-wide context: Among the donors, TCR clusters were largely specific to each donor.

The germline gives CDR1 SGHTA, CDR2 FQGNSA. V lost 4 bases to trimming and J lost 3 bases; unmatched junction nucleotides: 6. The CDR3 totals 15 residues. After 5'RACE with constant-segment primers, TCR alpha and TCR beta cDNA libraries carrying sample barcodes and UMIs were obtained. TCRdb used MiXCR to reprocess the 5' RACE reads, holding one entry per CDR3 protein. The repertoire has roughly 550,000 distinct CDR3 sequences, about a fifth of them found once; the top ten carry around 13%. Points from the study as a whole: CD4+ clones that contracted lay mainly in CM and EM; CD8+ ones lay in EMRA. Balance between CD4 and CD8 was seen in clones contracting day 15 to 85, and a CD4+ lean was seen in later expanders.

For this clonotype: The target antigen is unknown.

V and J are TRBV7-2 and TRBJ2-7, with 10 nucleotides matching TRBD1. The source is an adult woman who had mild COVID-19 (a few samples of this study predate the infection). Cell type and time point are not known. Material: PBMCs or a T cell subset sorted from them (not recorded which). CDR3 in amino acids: CASSSMDRGNYEQYF. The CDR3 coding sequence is TGTGCCAGCAGCTCCATGGACAGGGGGAACTACGAGCAGTACTTC.